This T cell receptor beta chain was documented in a study of blood T cell repertoires in COVID-19. Study at large: The origin of the acute and convalescent COVID-19 samples was the United States, Italy and Spain. PBMCs, B-cell-depleted T cells, or T cells were the source of the cDNA or gDNA that made up the material.

V was pared by 0 bases and J by 8 bases, with 14 bases between. Germline lookup yields CDR1 SGDLS and CDR2 YYNGEE. This CDR3 comprises 14 residues. Per the original methods: For nucleated cells, counts were estimated from reference gene primer amplification. Measured with immunoSEQ multiplex PCR; TCRdb has only the in-frame clones, and not every one. V and J calls and clone size are those listed in that table; D and trimming were worked out from the DNA. The sample carries about 59,000 clones, 65% to 85% recorded once. Sequenced material: peripheral blood. The source of this sequence is a man in his 60s with acute or convalescent COVID-19. The V gene is TRBV9, the J gene TRBJ1-2; the D gene is possibly TRBD1 (5 bases). This CDR3 is CASSVGRQSWGYTF. The CDR3, as DNA: TGTGCCAGCAGCGTAGGGAGACAGTCCTGGGGCTACACCTTC.